Described below is a single T cell receptor (beta chain) sequence and its context. Generated by immunoSEQ multiplex PCR, the TCRdb table keeps only in-frame clones and is missing some. The data hold tens of thousands of clones, with 80% observed a single time. This sample was included in a study of PD-1 blockade in classical Hodgkin lymphoma. Study information: Patients were dosed intravenously with nivolumab at 3 mg/kg every 2 weeks.

CDR3 length equals 14 residues. Losses at the gene ends were 6 bases for V and 6 bases for J; bases not matched to a gene: 7. Time point defined: cycle 4 day 1 (C4D1), after six to seven weeks of nivolumab. All patients experienced relapse after autologous stem cell transplantation, and brentuximab vedotin exposure was variable. Sequenced here: peripheral blood mononuclear cells (PBMCs), sampled before the fourth cycle of nivolumab. The TCR was taken from a human donor with classical Hodgkin lymphoma. The genes are TRBV23-1 and TRBJ2-7; TRBD2 agrees at 11 bases. Being an ORF, TRBV23-1 has a function that is uncertain. The CDR3 nucleotides are TGCGCCAGCAGACAACTAGCGGGAGTCGGCGAGCAGTACTTC. This translates into CASRQLAGVGEQYF.